Sequencing of this T cell receptor beta chain was carried out in a study of human thymus T cells. Germline CDR1 is SGHRS and CDR2 is YFSETQ. The CDR3 consists of 14 residues. The V end was cut by 4 bases, the J end by 5 bases, with 16 bases between. With respect to this clone: The target antigen is unknown.

Generated by immunoSEQ multiplex PCR, the TCRdb table keeps only in-frame clones and is missing some. The top ten hold under 0.2% of the sample, which has just over 45,000 clones, about 95% seen once. Healthy Finnish infants undergoing corrective surgery for congenital heart defects were the donors. An approximately 0.45-1 mL peripheral blood aliquot was taken intraoperatively from four of eight donors. No fixed cell number was used; all available blood leukocytes supplied DNA. Study-wide findings and caveats: Gene usage for V and J segments appeared biased in thymic and blood repertoires.

The clonotype originates from a girl less than two years old with a congenital heart defect but otherwise immunologically healthy. This chain connects TRBV5-1 to TRBJ2-7; a weak D match, TRBD1 (6 bases). Material: blood. CDR3 nucleotide sequence: TGCGCCAGCAGCGGCCGGCAGGGGACCGACGAGCAGTACTTC. Residues: CASSGRQGTDEQYF.